This TCR beta chain stems from a study of shared clonotypes between healthy human individuals. The run depth of the assay was deep. How the authors handled the data: Filtering differed for immunoSEQ, which gave only junction sequences without quality scores. Generated by immunoSEQ multiplex PCR, the TCRdb table keeps only in-frame clones and is missing some. V and J calls and clone size are given by that table; D and trimming were obtained from the DNA. The data contain about 2 million clones, roughly 94% of them seen just once; the ten biggest clones take up approximately 0.13%. Germline assignment: CDR1 SGDLS and CDR2 YYNGEE. The CDR3 covers 15 residues. V lost 0 bases to trimming and J lost 3 bases, with 13 bases between them.

The V gene is TRBV9, the J gene TRBJ2-7, with D hard to call. The source is a man between 18 and 29 years old in good health. Sequences were obtained from naive CD4+ T cells sorted from blood. Subset described: CD45RA+ positively selected. CDR3 nucleotide sequence: TGTGCCAGCAGCGTAGAGGAGACTGGACGCTACGAGCAGTACTTC. Encoded protein: CASSVEETGRYEQYF.